Listed here is a single T cell receptor beta chain. There is no known antigen for this receptor. The record has no base qualities; no much larger clone is one base away. The CDR3 goes from the cysteine to the phenylalanine over 16 residues. The read is trimmed to its CDR3 DNA, 48 bases read in frame from base 1. The junction shows trimming of 3 bases on V and 0 bases on J, plus 14 bases between the germline ends. Looking up the germline V gene yields CDR1 SGDLS and CDR2 YYNGEE. The donors belonged to the validation cohort of under 150 subjects, which was separate from the approximately 700-subject first cohort. The library was produced with the immunoSEQ multiplex PCR assay. In the source study's methods: A statistical classification framework was developed to diagnose cytomegalovirus status using the catalog of TCR beta chain sequences. TCRdb obtained this table from immuneACCESS and retained in-frame rearrangements with V and J assigned. These tables miss some clones; where compared with another copy, unresolved V genes account for less than half of the shortfall, and the remainder is unexplained. V and J calls and clone size are given by that table; D and trimming were obtained from the DNA. Here the sample has 200,000 or so clones; approximately 80% occur a single time. The ten largest clones take up roughly 7.5% of the sample.

The data derive from a study of cytomegalovirus exposure and HLA in healthy donors (dated by TCRdb to the late 2010s). With respect to the entire study: According to a later analysis, one platform produced both the 110 or so validation repertoires and the 550 to 800 repertoires of the first cohort. To predict cytomegalovirus infection status, the study brought together high-throughput TCR immunosequencing, statistical association of individual TCRs with disease status, and machine learning. The study was designed to test whether signatures of past pathogen exposure could be identified by cataloging public T cell receptors. Besides the first cohort of approximately 670 subjects, a separate validation cohort made up of over a hundred different subjects was used. The research as a whole found: While some public TCRs were present in many individuals, most TCR sequences turned up only very rarely across donors. The classifier was reported to diagnose cytomegalovirus status with high specificity and sensitivity in both the original cohort and the validation cohort. In vitro tests confirmed that a few of the cytomegalovirus-associated TCR beta chains recognize cytomegalovirus antigens. The authors suggested that the approach could potentially be generalized to other disease states and immunological phenotypes. A later analysis had no HLA typing for the validation cohort, so co-occurrence there was scored across all 110 or so repertoires. Subsequent analysis determined that TCRs grouped into clusters in the first cohort also showed a tendency toward co-occurrence across the 120 validation repertoires, and 85% to 95% of cluster scores exceeded 0. A total of 164 TCR beta chains were listed by the study as associated with cytomegalovirus.

The specimen sequenced was PBMCs. The chain joins TRBV9 to TRBJ2-3; possibly the D gene is TRBD1, per 6 matching bases. This TCR came from a man aged 18-30 years in good health and CMV-seropositive. The CDR3 reads CASSETRGPSTDTQYF. The DNA sequence follows: TGTGCCAGCAGCGAGACCAGGGGACCTAGCACAGATACGCAGTATTTT.